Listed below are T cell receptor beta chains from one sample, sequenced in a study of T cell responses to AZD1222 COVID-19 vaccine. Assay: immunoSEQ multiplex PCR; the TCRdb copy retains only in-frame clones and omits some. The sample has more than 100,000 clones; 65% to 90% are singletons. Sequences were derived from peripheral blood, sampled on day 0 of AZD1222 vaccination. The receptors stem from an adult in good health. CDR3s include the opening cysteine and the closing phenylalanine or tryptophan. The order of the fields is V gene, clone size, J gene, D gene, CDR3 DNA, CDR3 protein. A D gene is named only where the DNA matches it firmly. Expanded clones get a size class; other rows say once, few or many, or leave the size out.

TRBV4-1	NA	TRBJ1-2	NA	TGCGCCAGCAGCCAGGTAGCCGGCGTGGGGGGCTACACCTTC	CASSQVAGVGGYTF
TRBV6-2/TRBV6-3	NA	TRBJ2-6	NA	TGTGCCAGCAGTTTACAAGTCTCTGGGGCCAACGTCCTGACTTTC	CASSLQVSGANVLTF
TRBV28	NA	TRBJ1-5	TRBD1	TGTGCCAGCAGACCCCAGGGGGCGGCGGGCAATCAGCCCCAGCATTTT	CASRPQGAAGNQPQHF
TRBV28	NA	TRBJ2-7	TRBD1	TGTGCCAGCAGGGTCCCCCAACAGGGGAACGAGCAGTACTTC	CASRVPQQGNEQYF
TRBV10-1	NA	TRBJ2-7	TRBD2	TGCGCCAGCAGCCCGGGACTAGCGGGACACGAGCAGTACTTC	CASSPGLAGHEQYF
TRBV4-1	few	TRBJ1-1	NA	TGCGCCAGCAGCCAAGCGGTACAGGTTATGAACACTGAAGCTTTCTTT	CASSQAVQVMNTEAFF
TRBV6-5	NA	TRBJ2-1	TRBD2	TGTGCCAGCAGTTACGGTCGGGGGGGATACAATGAGCAGTTCTTC	CASSYGRGGYNEQFF
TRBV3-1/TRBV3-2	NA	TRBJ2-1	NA	TGTGCCAGCAGCCACAAGATGGAAAACCCGGTTCCTTACAATGAGCAGTTCTTC	CASSHKMENPVPYNEQFF
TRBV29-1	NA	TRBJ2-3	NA	TGCAGCGTGTCTCAGGGCGCCACAGATACGCAGTATTTT	CSVSQGATDTQYF
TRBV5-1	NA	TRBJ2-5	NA	TGCGCCAGCAGTAAGGACGGCCTATCCCAAGAGACCCAGTACTTC	CASSKDGLSQETQYF
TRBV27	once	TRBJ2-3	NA	TGTGCCAGCAGTTTTCGCGGGGTGGGTACAGATACGCAGTATTTT	CASSFRGVGTDTQYF
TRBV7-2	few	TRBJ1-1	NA	TGTGCCAGCAACCCCTTGGGACAAAACACTGAAGCTTTCTTT	CASNPLGQNTEAFF
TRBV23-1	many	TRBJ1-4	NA	TGCGCCAGCAGTCAGGAAAGGGCGGCTAATGAAAAACTGTTTTTT	CASSQERAANEKLFF
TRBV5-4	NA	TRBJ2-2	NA	TGTGCCAGCAGCTTGGGTGGGCCCGGGGAGCTGTTTTTT	CASSLGGPGELFF
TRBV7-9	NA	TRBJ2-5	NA	TGTGCCAGCAGCCCTACAGGGTGGGGTTACCAAGAGACCCAGTACTTC	CASSPTGWGYQETQYF
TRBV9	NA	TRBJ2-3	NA	TGTGCCAGCAGCGTCGAACCGGGCCCCGGATCGGATACGCAGTATTTT	CASSVEPGPGSDTQYF
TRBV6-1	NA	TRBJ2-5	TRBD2	TGTGCCAGCAGTGAAGTTGGCGGGAGGGGGACCCAGTACTTC	CASSEVGGRGTQYF